These 19 T cell receptor beta chains came from one sample sequenced in a study of blood T cell repertoires in COVID-19. The repertoire was sequenced with immunoSEQ multiplex PCR; TCRdb's copy has only in-frame clones and lacks some. The sample includes about 140,000 clones, about 83% of them seen just once. The sequenced material came from peripheral blood. The receptor set was obtained from a human donor in a cohort sampled during active COVID-19.

The chain uses TRBV19 and TRBJ2-3, with TRBD2 identical over 12 bases. The CDR3 runs 14 residues. V trimming: 9 bases; J trimming: 2 bases; junction bases outside the gene matches: 3. From germline, CDR1 is LNHDA and CDR2 SQIVND (reference sequence). In nucleotides, the CDR3 is TGTGCCAGCAGGACTAGCGGGGACACAGATACGCAGTATTTT. It is translated as CASRTSGDTDTQYF.

The chain couples TRBV5-6 to TRBJ1-1; D is perhaps TRBD1 (5 bases). V lost 1 base, J lost 6 bases, and 16 bases lay in between. Germline CDR1 SGHDT, CDR2 YYEEEE. The CDR3 length is 15 residues. CDR3: CASSLWGHVSSEAFF. The CDR3 nucleotides are TGTGCCAGCAGCTTGTGGGGCCACGTTTCTTCTGAAGCTTTCTTT.

The V call is TRBV15, the J call TRBJ2-7; 8 bases agree with TRBD2. The CDR3 is 14 residues long. The germline V gene encodes CDR1 LNHNV and CDR2 YYDKDF (reference sequence). V trimming: 4 bases; J trimming: 7 bases; junction bases outside the gene matches: 9. The CDR3 protein is CATSKGTREREQYF. The CDR3 DNA reads as TGTGCCACCAGCAAAGGGACTAGGGAGAGGGAGCAGTACTTC.

In DNA form, the CDR3 reads TGCGCCAGCAGCTTGGGGGACAGCAGAAACACCATATATTTT. Its protein product is CASSLGDSRNTIYF. The chain links TRBV5-1 to TRBJ1-3, with TRBD1 matching over 7 bases. The CDR3 sequence is 14 residues long. The V and J ends lost 0 bases and 5 bases, in that order; junction bases with no gene match: 2. From germline, CDR1 is SGHRS and CDR2 YFSETQ.

The chain recombines TRBV7-3 with TRBJ2-2; 13 bases map to TRBD2. Per germline, CDR1 SGHTA and CDR2 FQGTGA. Trimming at V came to 5 bases and at J to 5 bases, leaving 8 bases not matched to a gene. The CDR3 is 17 amino acids. CDR3 amino acids: CASSIGLAGVKTGELFF. CDR3 DNA sequence: TGTGCCAGCAGCATTGGACTAGCGGGAGTAAAGACCGGGGAGCTGTTTTTT. Based on the CDR3 plus reference TRBV7-3 and TRBJ2-2, the full variable domain is GAGVSQTPSNKVTEKGKYVELRCDPISGHTALYWYRQSLGQGPEFLIYFQGTGAADDSGLPNDRFFAVRPEGSVSTLKIQRTERGDSAVYLCASSIGLAGVKTGELFFGEGSRLTVL.

In DNA, the CDR3 is TGTGCCAGCAGTACCGGGACAGGGAGATCCCACGAGCAGTACTTC. It yields the protein CASSTGTGRSHEQYF. The chain couples TRBV6-5 to TRBJ2-7; TRBD1 matches at 9 bases. There are 15 residues in the CDR3. The V segment lost 5 bases and the J segment 5 bases; nucleotides outside the gene matches: 10. Germline V CDR1 and CDR2: MNHEY, SVGAGI.

The V gene is TRBV19, the J gene TRBJ2-5; 8 bases match TRBD2. V lost 4 bases, J lost 5 bases, and 6 bases stayed unmatched. The CDR3 extends over 14 amino acids. The germline CDR1 and CDR2 sequences are LNHDA and SQIVND (reference sequence). This CDR3 reads CASSRVAGMETQYF. In DNA form, the CDR3 reads TGTGCCAGTAGTAGGGTAGCGGGAATGGAGACCCAGTACTTC.

The chain joins TRBV6-5 to TRBJ2-6, with 7 bases lining up with TRBD1. Looked up from germline, CDR1 is MNHEY and CDR2 is SVGAGI. With 2 bases clipped from V and 1 base from J, the junction kept 2 bases outside the gene matches. CDR3 length: 16 residues. CDR3 nucleotides: TGTGCCAGCAGTTACCCCAGGGGGTCTGGGGCCAACGTCCTGACTTTC. As protein: CASSYPRGSGANVLTF.

This chain links TRBV6-1 with TRBJ1-1, with a possible D match to TRBD1 (5 bases). This CDR3 comprises 14 residues. Trimming pared 0 bases from V and 5 bases from J, leaving 10 bases between. Germline-derived CDR1 and CDR2 are MNHNS and SASEGT. The CDR3 loop is CASSEAEGRTEAFF. Here the CDR3 DNA reads TGTGCCAGCAGTGAAGCAGAGGGGAGGACTGAAGCTTTCTTT.

The rearrangement joins TRBV7-2 to TRBJ2-5; 7 bases line up with TRBD2. Germline-derived CDR1 and CDR2 are SGHTA and FQGNSA. The CDR3 covers 15 residues. J was trimmed by 2 bases and V by 5 bases; bases with no gene match: 8. The CDR3 is CASSRAAGVQETQYF. The DNA of the CDR3 is TGTGCCAGCAGCCGCGCTGCGGGAGTTCAAGAGACCCAGTACTTC.

The CDR3 DNA is TGTGCCAGCAGTCCCCGGACAGGGTCCTTCCTCGATCAGCCCCAGCATTTT. Translation gives CASSPRTGSFLDQPQHF. The chain employs TRBV6-6 and TRBJ1-5; 8 bases match TRBD1. CDR1 MNHNY and CDR2 SVGAGI come from the germline V gene (reference sequence). V shed 5 bases, J shed 5 bases, and the junction held 14 bases outside the gene matches. The CDR3 contains 17 residues.

The chain recombines TRBV4-2 with TRBJ2-7; 12 bases agree with TRBD2. This CDR3 region has 16 residues. V lost 0 bases to trimming and J lost 2 bases; unmatched junction nucleotides: 2. Germline CDR1 LGHNA, CDR2 YNFKEQ. The CDR3 protein is CASSQETSGSPYEQYF. CDR3 DNA: TGTGCCAGCAGCCAAGAGACTAGCGGGAGCCCCTACGAGCAGTACTTC.

The chain links TRBV29-1 to TRBJ2-5; D gene uncertain. V dropped 5 bases and J dropped 5 bases, with 6 bases sitting between them. The CDR3 length is 10 residues. CDR1 is SQVTM, CDR2 ANQGSEA, per germline. CDR3 residues: CSVLLETQYF. In DNA form, the CDR3 reads TGCAGCGTTTTATTGGAGACCCAGTACTTC. The full variable domain, its missing parts supplied by reference TRBV29-1 and TRBJ2-5, is SAVISQKPSRDICQRGTSLTIQCQVDSQVTMMFWYRQQPGQSLTLIATANQGSEATYESGFVIDKFPISRPNLTFSTLTVSNMSPEDSSIYLCSVLLETQYFGPGTRLLVL.

The V call is TRBV27, the J call TRBJ2-3, with 8 bases fitting TRBD1. With V trimmed by 5 bases and J by 1 base, 8 bases remained unmatched. The CDR3 has 16 amino acids. Germline V gene lookup returns CDR1 MNHEY and CDR2 SMNVEV (reference sequence). This CDR3 reads CASSADRGWGTDTQYF. The CDR3 coding sequence is TGTGCCAGCAGTGCTGACAGGGGATGGGGCACAGATACGCAGTATTTT.

The chain recombines TRBV6-5 with TRBJ2-1; D is unclear. V lost 0 bases and J 4 bases, leaving 7 bases between the germline ends. The CDR3 totals 14 residues. The germline V gene has CDR1 MNHEY and CDR2 SVGAGI. The CDR3 region has the DNA TGTGCCAGCAGTTACTCGAAAGCTTACAATGAGCAGTTCTTC. This encodes CASSYSKAYNEQFF.

This chain connects TRBV29-1 to TRBJ2-1; perhaps TRBD2 as D (6 bases). Germline V CDR1 and CDR2: SQVTM, ANQGSEA. Trimming removed 3 bases at V and 6 bases at J, with 6 bases between. This CDR3 is 11 amino acids long. The CDR3 loop reads CSVEGLNEQFF. DNA of the CDR3: TGCAGCGTTGAGGGACTCAATGAGCAGTTCTTC.

CDR3 loop: CASRGQRQLETQYF. DNA of the CDR3: TGTGCCAGCAGGGGACAGCGCCAGTTGGAGACCCAGTACTTC. The genes are TRBV7-2 and TRBJ2-5; 7 nucleotides align to TRBD1. The CDR3 is made up of 14 amino acids. Germline loops: CDR1 SGHTA, CDR2 FQGNSA. V lost 6 bases and J lost 5; bases outside the gene matches: 9.

This rearrangement joins TRBV3-1 (or the pseudogene TRBV3-2) to TRBJ1-1, with TRBD1 matching 8 bases. The CDR3 runs 15 residues. V lost 4 bases to trimming and J lost 7 bases; unmatched junction nucleotides: 11. CDR1 is LGHDT, CDR2 YNNKEL, per germline (reference sequence). The CDR3, as DNA: TGTGCCAGCAGCCGGTCTGGGACAGGCAACCTTGAAGCTTTCTTT. This gives the protein CASSRSGTGNLEAFF.

The rearrangement uses TRBV18 and TRBJ2-7; TRBD2 agrees at 7 bases. From germline, CDR1 is KGHSH and CDR2 LQKENI. The CDR3 length is 15 residues. V was pared by 3 bases and J by 0 bases, with 5 bases of the junction left unmatched. As DNA, the CDR3 is TGTGCCAGCTCACCCCCTAGCGGCGGCTCCTACGAGCAGTACTTC. Protein product: CASSPPSGGSYEQYF. The full variable domain, its missing parts supplied by reference TRBV18 and TRBJ2-7, is NAGVMQNPRHLVRRRGQEARLRCSPMKGHSHVYWYRQLPEEGLKFMVYLQKENIIDESGMPKERFSAEFPKEGPSILRIQQVVRGDSAAYFCASSPPSGGSYEQYFGPGTRLTVT.